The clone carrying this T cell receptor beta chain was seen more than once but under ten times. What it binds is unknown. The CDR3 loop spans 12 amino acids. From germline, CDR1 is LNHDA and CDR2 SQIVND (reference sequence). With 7 bases clipped from V and 4 bases from J, the junction kept 3 bases outside the gene matches. A modified ARM-PCR protocol with three rounds of nested PCR amplified TCRbeta. TCRdb passed the multiplex PCR reads through MiXCR, listing each CDR3 protein once. The table shows some 80,000 distinct CDR3 sequences, with around 76% occurring only once. The sample comes from a study of tumor and adjacent non-tumor tissue in lung cancer. Findings and caveats of the study: Compared with tumor, normal lung showed significantly lower TCR diversity.

RNA was extracted from bulk tissue without any cell sorting. More than 3 cm separated this lung sample from the edge of the tumor. The chain employs TRBV19 and TRBJ1-1; 7 bases are a match to TRBD1. The TCR originated in a man in his 70s with non-small cell lung cancer. The sequenced sample was distant non-tumor lung tissue. The DNA of the CDR3 is TGTGCCAGTAACCACAGGGGCACTGAAGCTTTCTTT. Its translation is CASNHRGTEAFF.